The 21 T cell receptor beta chains listed next were all sequenced from one sample in a study of blood T cell repertoires in COVID-19. The protocol was immunoSEQ multiplex PCR, while the TCRdb copy is restricted to in-frame clones and leaves out a portion. The data contain some 150,000 clones, about 90% of them singletons. The sequenced sample was PBMCs or T cells enriched from blood (not recorded which). Receptors were obtained from a human donor with acute COVID-19. The donor label of this sample is uncertain.

V usage is TRBV27 and J usage is TRBJ1-5; 7 nucleotides agree with TRBD1. The CDR3 has 15 amino acids. V shed 8 bases, J shed 0 bases, and the junction held 7 bases outside the gene matches. Per the germline V gene, CDR1 is MNHEY and CDR2 is SMNVEV (reference sequence). CDR3 in DNA: TGTGCCAGCGCCCCGGGACAGACTAGCAATCAGCCCCAGCATTTT. Residues: CASAPGQTSNQPQHF.

The chain recombines TRBV30 with TRBJ1-1; possibly TRBD1 for D (6 bases). The CDR3 extends over 19 amino acids. Germline V CDR1 and CDR2: GTSNPN, SVGIG (reference sequence). V lost 3 bases, J lost 1 base, and 27 bases lay in between. CDR3 amino acids: CAWRGGDRSGGRWNTEAFF. CDR3 coding DNA: TGTGCCTGGAGGGGGGGCGACAGGTCGGGAGGCCGGTGGAACACTGAAGCTTTCTTT.

This clone was seen just once. This sequence joins TRBV6-5 and TRBJ1-2; 10 positions agree with TRBD1. Germline values: CDR1 MNHEY, CDR2 SVGAGI. V was clipped by 6 bases and J by 1 base; unmatched bases: 2. The CDR3 is made up of 14 amino acids. CDR3 nucleotide sequence: TGTGCCAGCAGGGGACAGGGGCTTAACTATGGCTACACCTTC. This translates into CASRGQGLNYGYTF.

This chain uses TRBV27 with TRBJ1-6, with 7 bases aligning to TRBD1. The CDR3 runs 16 residues. The V segment lost 5 bases and the J segment 7 bases; nucleotides outside the gene matches: 11. Per germline, CDR1 MNHEY and CDR2 SMNVEV (reference sequence). CDR3 DNA: TGTGCCAGCAGTCCCTATCGACAGGGACGCAATTCACCCCTCCACTTT. Protein: CASSPYRQGRNSPLHF.

This clone has more than one count but fewer than ten. V and J are TRBV7-2 and TRBJ2-7, with D unclear. The CDR3 has 13 amino acids. Trimming took off 5 bases at V and 5 bases at J, with 13 bases between the two ends. Germline CDR1 is SGHTA and CDR2 is FQGNSA. As DNA, the CDR3 is TGTGCCAGCAGCCCATTCAACTCGGACGAGCAGTACTTC. Translating it yields CASSPFNSDEQYF.

The chain carries TRBV6-2 or TRBV6-3 and TRBJ1-2; D is perhaps TRBD1 (5 bases). This CDR3 comprises 15 residues. CDR1 and CDR2 (germline): MNHEY, SVGEGT. V shed 6 bases and J shed 2 bases, with 16 bases lying between them. The CDR3 DNA reads TGTGCCAGCAGCAACCTCCCGGGACTAAACTATGGCTACACCTTC. Translating it yields CASSNLPGLNYGYTF.

This chain connects TRBV6-5 to TRBJ2-2; D possibly corresponds to TRBD2 (7 bases). Germline V lookup: CDR1 MNHEY, CDR2 SVGAGI. V lost 4 bases and J lost 7, with 16 bases in between. The CDR3 sequence is 15 residues long. CDR3 residues: CASSLEGGAFGELFF. In DNA, the CDR3 is TGTGCCAGCAGTTTGGAGGGGGGGGCTTTCGGGGAGCTGTTTTTT.

The sample holds one count of this clone. The gene calls are TRBV7-9 and TRBJ2-7; 10 bases line up with TRBD1. The length of the CDR3 is 14 residues. Germline values: CDR1 SEHNR, CDR2 FQNEAQ (reference sequence). Losses at the gene ends were 8 bases for V and 3 bases for J; bases not matched to a gene: 7. The CDR3 region has the DNA TGTGCCAGCTCCGGCGGGACAGGGGTCTACGAGCAGTACTTC. Translation: CASSGGTGVYEQYF.

This rearrangement joins TRBV24-1 to TRBJ2-3; 9 nucleotides match TRBD1. Trimming removed 4 bases from V and 7 bases from J; junction bases left unmatched: 17. The CDR3 sequence is 18 residues long. CDR1 and CDR2 from the germline V gene are KGHDR and SFDVKD. DNA for the CDR3: TGTGCCACCAGTGACCGGGGACAGGGAAAGTGGTTGGTCCATACGCAGTATTTT. This translates into CATSDRGQGKWLVHTQYF.

This chain joins TRBV18 and TRBJ2-1, with 11 bases lining up with TRBD2. The CDR3 consists of 15 residues. Per germline, CDR1 KGHSH and CDR2 LQKENI. V shed 1 base and J 9 bases; nucleotides not matched to a gene: 5. Here the CDR3 reads CASSPRLAGKGEQFF. CDR3 coding DNA: TGTGCCAGCTCACCACGACTAGCGGGGAAGGGTGAGCAGTTCTTC.

This clone was detected once. This sequence joins TRBV5-6 and TRBJ2-3, with D unclear. The germline V gene has CDR1 SGHDT and CDR2 YYEEEE. This CDR3 contains 13 residues. The V end lost 4 bases, the J end lost 5 bases, and 11 bases lay between the germline ends. The CDR3 here is CASSLDLGDTQYF. In DNA form, the CDR3 reads TGTGCCAGCAGCCTCGACTTGGGAGATACGCAGTATTTT.

The J gene is TRBJ2-3, the V gene TRBV2; D ambiguous. V was shortened by 5 bases and J by 0 bases, with 12 bases between the two germline ends. Germline V CDR1 and CDR2: SNHLY, FYNNEI. This CDR3 is built from 15 residues. The CDR3 DNA is TGTGCCAGCAGTATAAGCCGTAGTAGCACAGATACGCAGTATTTT. It is translated as CASSISRSSTDTQYF.

The table lists this clone with a count of one. V gene TRBV6-2 or TRBV6-3 combines with J gene TRBJ2-3; possibly TRBD2 for D (6 bases). Germline CDR1 MNHEY, CDR2 SVGEGT. The CDR3 runs to 15 residues. Trimming stripped 4 bases from V and 4 bases from J, with 15 bases between. The CDR3 DNA reads TGTGCCAGCAGTTCCGACAGCCCGGGGGCAGATACGCAGTATTTT. It is translated as CASSSDSPGADTQYF.

This rearrangement joins TRBV24-1 to TRBJ1-5; D may be TRBD1 (6 bases). In germline, CDR1 is KGHDR, CDR2 SFDVKD. V shed 3 bases and J shed 4 bases, with 12 bases lying between them. The CDR3 consists of 15 residues. CDR3 amino acids: CATSDTGFGNQPQHF. CDR3 bases: TGTGCCACCAGTGATACAGGGTTCGGGAATCAGCCCCAGCATTTT.

The chain employs TRBV3-1 (or the pseudogene TRBV3-2) and TRBJ1-1, with 7 bases aligning to TRBD1. The germline CDR1 and CDR2 sequences are LGHDT and YNNKEL (reference sequence). This CDR3 comprises 12 residues. Germline trimming cut 3 bases from V and 11 bases from J; bases unmatched to any gene: 6. The DNA of the CDR3 is TGTGCCAGCAGCCAGCCTACAGGGGTGGCTTTCTTT. It yields the protein CASSQPTGVAFF.

V is TRBV20-1 and J is TRBJ2-7; tentative D call: TRBD1 (6 bases). Trimming stripped 7 bases from V and 6 bases from J, with 13 bases between. The germline CDR1 and CDR2 sequences are DFQATT and SNEGSKA (reference sequence). This CDR3 spans 11 amino acids. CDR3 DNA: TGCAGTGTCCCACAGGGAAGCGAGCAGTACTTC. This sequence encodes CSVPQGSEQYF.

The chain employs TRBV5-1 and TRBJ1-1; possibly TRBD1 for D (5 bases). The V and J ends lost 3 bases and 6 bases respectively, with 18 bases between them. Germline CDR1 SGHRS, CDR2 YFSETQ. The CDR3 totals 15 residues. This CDR3 reads CASSSKSSGIPEAFF. CDR3 in DNA: TGCGCCAGCAGCTCGAAATCGTCAGGGATCCCTGAAGCTTTCTTT.

This chain connects TRBV4-1 to TRBJ2-5, with 12 nucleotides matching TRBD1. This CDR3 region has 15 residues. Germline loops: CDR1 MGHRA, CDR2 YSYEKL. Trimming removed 6 bases from V and 5 bases from J; junction bases left unmatched: 7. The CDR3 nucleotides read TGCGCCAGCAGAGAAGGGACAGGGGGCTGGGAGACCCAGTACTTC. Protein: CASREGTGGWETQYF.

The chain's CDR3 is CASSLVRAGGEDTQYF. The CDR3 nucleotides are TGTGCCAGCAGCTTGGTTCGAGCGGGGGGTGAGGATACGCAGTATTTT. The chain has TRBV5-6 and TRBJ2-3, with 9 bases identical to TRBD2. Germline lookup yields CDR1 SGHDT and CDR2 YYEEEE. J gave up 6 bases and V 0 bases, and 8 bases lay outside the gene matches. This CDR3 comprises 16 residues.

V is TRBV4-1 and J is TRBJ1-2; D is undetermined. V was trimmed by 0 bases and J by 1 base, leaving 9 bases between them. This CDR3 is 15 amino acids long. Germline CDR1 is MGHRA and CDR2 is YSYEKL. The CDR3 reads CASSQEPSDNYGYTF. The CDR3, as DNA: TGCGCCAGCAGCCAAGAACCCAGCGATAACTATGGCTACACCTTC.

The V and J genes are TRBV9 and TRBJ2-6, with D possibly TRBD1 on 5 matching bases. Trimming cost V 0 bases and J 2 bases, with 12 bases left between them. Germline-derived CDR1 and CDR2 are SGDLS and YYNGEE. This CDR3 comprises 17 residues. The CDR3 DNA is TGTGCCAGCAGCGTAGGGCCTAGGGGCACTGGGGCCAACGTCCTGACTTTC. Translated, it gives CASSVGPRGTGANVLTF. Using reference TRBV9 and TRBJ2-6 for the parts outside the CDR3, the full variable domain is DSGVTQTPKHLITATGQRVTLRCSPRSGDLSVYWYQQSLDQGLQFLIQYYNGEERAKGNILERFSAQQFPDLHSELNLSSLELGDSALYFCASSVGPRGTGANVLTFGAGSRLTVL.